Each of the 8 T cell receptor beta chains below was sequenced from the same sample in a study of T cell changes during pregnancy in multiple sclerosis. The table came from immunoSEQ multiplex PCR; TCRdb's copy has only in-frame clones and leaves some out. The sample gives roughly 61,000 clones, 93% of which show up once; under 2% is in the top ten. The material was peripheral blood, obtained after pregnancy. The receptors shown here come from a female donor with multiple sclerosis, enrolled in a pregnancy study.

The chain is built from TRBV15 and TRBJ1-1; 9 bases align to TRBD1. This CDR3 region has 13 residues. Germline trimming cut 4 bases from V and 5 bases from J; bases unmatched to any gene: 2. Germline lookup yields CDR1 LNHNV and CDR2 YYDKDF (reference sequence). The CDR3 here is CATSIGQGTEAFF. The CDR3 region has the DNA TGTGCCACCAGCATAGGACAGGGGACTGAAGCTTTCTTT.

The CDR3 DNA reads as TGTGCCAGCAGCTTACCGGGGAACACTGAAGCTTTCTTT. It encodes CASSLPGNTEAFF. The chain is built from TRBV11-3 and TRBJ1-1; D gene ambiguous. V lost 2 bases, J lost 1 base, and 5 bases lay in between. The CDR3 spans 13 residues. Looked up from germline, CDR1 is SGHNT and CDR2 is YENEEA.

The chain links TRBV7-9 to TRBJ2-1, with 11 bases identical to TRBD2. There are 18 residues in the CDR3. In germline, CDR1 is SEHNR, CDR2 FQNEAQ (reference sequence). V trimming: 1 base; J trimming: 9 bases; junction bases outside the gene matches: 14. CDR3 nucleotides: TGTGCCAGCAGCTTAGTGGCGGGAGGTAGCGGGAGGGCCATTGAGCAGTTCTTC. Translating it yields CASSLVAGGSGRAIEQFF. The variable domain in full, with the rest retrieved from reference TRBV7-9 and TRBJ2-1, is DTGVSQNPRHKITKRGQNVTFRCDPISEHNRLYWYRQTLGQGPEFLTYFQNEAQLEKSRLLSDRFSAERPKGSFSTLEIQRTEQGDSAMYLCASSLVAGGSGRAIEQFFGPGTRLTVL.

This chain uses TRBV7-8 with TRBJ2-2; 8 positions agree with TRBD1. Germline V gene data show CDR1 as SGHVS and CDR2 as FQNEAQ. The CDR3 is 14 residues long. J gave up 5 bases and V 5 bases, and 4 bases lay outside the gene matches. The CDR3 sequence is CASSPTGGTGELFF. CDR3 coding DNA: TGTGCCAGCAGCCCCACAGGGGGGACCGGGGAGCTGTTTTTT.

This chain uses TRBV29-1 with TRBJ2-5; D unresolved. In germline, CDR1 is SQVTM, CDR2 ANQGSEA. V was pared by 3 bases and J by 5 bases, with 4 bases between. The CDR3 covers 10 residues. The CDR3 spells CSVEGETQYF. The CDR3 nucleotides are TGCAGCGTTGAGGGCGAGACCCAGTACTTC.

CDR3 loop: CASSVGQGFSQETQYF. The CDR3 bases are TGTGCCAGCAGCGTCGGACAGGGGTTCTCCCAAGAGACCCAGTACTTC. The rearrangement joins TRBV9 to TRBJ2-5; 9 nucleotides match TRBD1. CDR1 and CDR2 from the germline V gene are SGDLS and YYNGEE. V lost 2 bases, J lost 1 base, and 6 bases stayed unmatched. This CDR3 has 16 residues.

The chain joins TRBV4-3 to TRBJ2-1; 8 bases fit TRBD1. Unmatched junction bases numbered 1, after V lost 1 base and J lost 2 bases. There are 15 residues in the CDR3. Germline V gives CDR1 LGHNA, CDR2 YSLEER. This CDR3 reads CASSQGTGTYNEQFF. The DNA of the CDR3 is TGCGCCAGCAGCCAAGGGACAGGGACCTACAATGAGCAGTTCTTC.

CDR3 coding DNA: TGTGCCAGTGACAATTACAATGAGCAGTTCTTC. It translates to CASDNYNEQFF. The chain uses TRBV7-9 and TRBJ2-1; D remains unclear. V lost 9 bases, J lost 4 bases, and 7 bases lay in between. Germline V gene data show CDR1 as SEHNR and CDR2 as FQNEAQ (reference sequence). This CDR3 is 11 amino acids long.